This T cell receptor beta chain was documented in a study of CD8 T cells in ankylosing spondylitis. Study findings and constraints: Ankylosing spondylitis blood seemed to carry a telltale TCR beta motif made of about 8 highly homologous variants.

The germline gives CDR1 MDHEN, CDR2 SYDVKM. This CDR3 contains 16 residues. The V gene lost 5 bases and the J gene lost 0 bases, with 14 bases spanning the gap. This clonotype was seen more than once but under ten times. The antigen is unknown. TCRdb re-called the 5' RACE reads with MiXCR, one entry per CDR3 protein. The data hold approximately 540,000 distinct CDR3 sequences, with 9.5% to 15% observed a single time. The chain couples TRBV28 to TRBJ1-3; no clear D. Material for sequencing was blood, either unsorted or a sorted T cell fraction (not recorded which). The TCR sequence derives from a male donor with ankylosing spondylitis. The CDR3 here is CASSTPERNSGNTIYF. The DNA for the CDR3 is TGTGCCAGCAGTACCCCCGAGAGGAACTCTGGAAACACCATATATTTT. Full variable domain (outside the CDR3, taken from reference TRBV28 and TRBJ1-3): DVKVTQSSRYLVKRTGEKVFLECVQDMDHENMFWYRQDPGLGLRLIYFSYDVKMKEKGDIPEGYSVSREKKERFSLILESASTNQTSMYLCASSTPERNSGNTIYFGEGSWLTVV.